One sample yielded the 32 T cell receptor beta chains listed below, sequenced in a study of vaccination and CD4 T cells after COVID-19 (dated by TCRdb to between 2021 and 2023). This sample's time point label indicates: late sampling 161 to 241 days after vaccination in a few convalescent patients. Library creation used PCR. TCRdb lists the instrument as Illumina iSeq 100. The raw public reads went through TCRdb reprocessing: fastp at Q25, MiXCR clone calling, in-frame beta chains kept. Every CDR3 protein is listed once, alongside the most common genes and DNA of its rows. The sample table lists 35,000 to 45,000 distinct CDR3 sequences, 36% of them with a count of one. The ten most abundant clones make up 5.8% of the sample. The starting material was CD4+ T cells from blood, obtained about 7 months after SARS-CoV-2 vaccination. These receptors all come from a human donor who had recovered from COVID-19.

This clonotype has just a few counts. This chain joins TRBV20-1 and TRBJ2-3; a weak D match, TRBD2 (6 bases). The CDR3 runs 13 residues. Germline V gene lookup returns CDR1 DFQATT and CDR2 SNEGSKA (reference sequence). The V gene lost 6 bases and the J gene lost 1 base, with 11 bases spanning the gap. As DNA, the CDR3 is TGCAGTGCCCCTAGCGACGGCACAGATACGCAGTATTTT. It codes for CSAPSDGTDTQYF.

This clonotype has only a few counts. This rearrangement joins TRBV28 to TRBJ1-5; D might be TRBD1 (6 bases). The CDR3 is 14 residues long. Germline-derived CDR1 and CDR2 are MDHEN and SYDVKM. V was shortened by 8 bases and J by 11 bases, with 22 bases between the two germline ends. CDR3 region: CASEWTVGNGAQHF. CDR3 in DNA: TGTGCCAGCGAGTGGACAGTCGGTAATGGGGCCCAGCATTTT.

The genes are TRBV28 and TRBJ2-3; no clear D gene. CDR1 MDHEN and CDR2 SYDVKM come from the germline V gene. Trimming cost V 7 bases and J 4 bases, with 9 bases left between them. The CDR3 runs to 12 residues. This CDR3 is CASIDGADTQYF. The CDR3 bases are TGTGCCAGCATTGACGGTGCAGATACGCAGTATTTT.

The chain is built from TRBV6-4 and TRBJ2-3; D remains ambiguous. Trimming removed 5 bases from V and 1 base from J, with 13 bases in between. This CDR3 spans 15 amino acids. Germline CDR1 reads MRHNA; CDR2 reads SNTAGT. CDR3 loop: CASSHSFEGTDTQYF. CDR3 nucleotide sequence: TGTGCCAGCAGTCATAGCTTCGAGGGCACAGATACGCAGTATTTT.

The chain joins TRBV23-1 to TRBJ1-5; TRBD1 aligns across 8 bases. TRBV23-1 is an ORF, and what it does is uncertain. There are 15 residues in the CDR3. After removal of 4 bases from V and 7 bases from J, the junction contained 9 bases not matched to a gene. CDR3 sequence (DNA): TGCGCCAGCAGTCCGACGGACAGGGAAAAGCAGCCCCAGCATTTT. This translates into CASSPTDREKQPQHF.

This clonotype was counted a few times. This chain connects TRBV24-1 to TRBJ2-1; D possibly corresponds to TRBD2 (6 bases). The V gene lost 9 bases and the J gene lost 3 bases, with 14 bases spanning the gap. The CDR3 length is 14 residues. The germline CDR1 and CDR2 sequences are KGHDR and SFDVKD. Here the CDR3 DNA reads TGTGCCACCCAGGTCACGGGAGACTACAATGAGCAGTTCTTC. This codes for CATQVTGDYNEQFF.

The chain recombines TRBV20-1 with TRBJ2-1, with a tentative D call TRBD2 (5 bases). Germline CDR1 is DFQATT and CDR2 is SNEGSKA (reference sequence). The CDR3 covers 16 residues. Trimming pared 2 bases from V and 0 bases from J, leaving 14 bases between. The CDR3 region has the DNA TGCAGTGCTAGAAAAACTAGATCAAGCTCCTACAATGAGCAGTTCTTC. As protein: CSARKTRSSSYNEQFF.

The chain joins TRBV6-2 or TRBV6-3 to TRBJ2-7, with D tentatively TRBD1 (5 bases). The germline V gene has CDR1 MNHEY and CDR2 SVGEGT. The ends were cut back, 0 bases at V and 5 bases at J, with 11 bases in the middle. The CDR3 length is 14 residues. Here the CDR3 DNA reads TGTGCCAGCAGTTACTCGGCAGGGCGCCACGAGCAGTACTTC. This sequence encodes CASSYSAGRHEQYF.

The chain uses TRBV5-1 and TRBJ1-2; 7 nucleotides align to TRBD1. The CDR3 contains 16 residues. Germline V gene sequence: CDR1 SGHRS, CDR2 YFSETQ. V trimming: 2 bases; J trimming: 6 bases; junction bases outside the gene matches: 13. CDR3 nucleotide sequence: TGCGCCAGCAGCTTAAACAGGGGAAGCGAAGTGGATGGCTACACCTTC. It specifies CASSLNRGSEVDGYTF.

The CDR3 is CASSYSVETNTEAFF. In nucleotides, the CDR3 is TGTGCCAGCAGTTACTCGGTAGAGACGAACACTGAAGCTTTCTTT. This rearrangement joins TRBV6-5 to TRBJ1-1; D is unresolved. Between the trimmed V and J ends, which lost 0 bases and 1 base, there was a span of 9 bases. CDR3 length equals 15 residues. Germline loops: CDR1 MNHEY, CDR2 SVGAGI.

This clonotype turned up a few times. The chain couples TRBV6-5 to TRBJ2-3; tentatively, D is TRBD1 (5 bases). CDR1 and CDR2 from the germline V gene are MNHEY and SVGAGI. V was trimmed by 2 bases and J by 4 bases, leaving 28 bases between them. The CDR3 has 20 amino acids. The CDR3 DNA sequence: TGTGCCAGCAGTTACATTCAGGGTACATTGGCCACGGGCGACCCAGATACGCAGTATTTT. Its protein is CASSYIQGTLATGDPDTQYF.

In this sample, this clonotype turned up a few times. The V and J genes are TRBV6-8 and TRBJ1-5; D remains unclear. V gave up 4 bases and J gave up 5 bases, with 3 bases separating them. The germline CDR1 and CDR2 sequences are MNHGY and SAAAGT. The CDR3 sequence is 11 residues long. The CDR3 coding sequence is TGTGCCAGCAGTTCCGATCAGCCCCAGCATTTT. This codes for CASSSDQPQHF.

This clonotype has more than one count but fewer than ten. The chain uses TRBV7-4 and TRBJ1-5; 10 positions match TRBD1. Germline V gene data show CDR1 as SGHVT and CDR2 as SQSDAQ. The CDR3 has 14 amino acids. V trimming: 3 bases; J trimming: 11 bases; junction bases outside the gene matches: 7. CDR3 DNA sequence: TGTGCCAGCAGCTTGAGACAGGGGGCTTGGTCCCAGCATTTT. It encodes CASSLRQGAWSQHF.

The chain has TRBV7-9 and TRBJ2-3, with D perhaps TRBD1 (6 bases). CDR3 length: 16 amino acids. Deletions cut 1 base from V and 6 bases from J, with 17 bases between. CDR1 is SEHNR and CDR2 is FQNEAQ in the germline V gene (reference sequence). The CDR3 here is CASSLGRQGHGDTQYF. Written as DNA, the CDR3 is TGTGCCAGCAGCTTAGGTCGTCAGGGGCATGGGGATACGCAGTATTTT.

This clonotype was observed a few times. V and J are TRBV7-3 and TRBJ2-3, with D possibly TRBD2 on 6 matching bases. Trimming took off 5 bases at V and 3 bases at J, with 18 bases between the two ends. CDR1 and CDR2 (germline): SGHTA, FQGTGA. The CDR3 sequence is 16 residues long. CDR3 sequence reads: CASSLLVSAGTDTQYF. The CDR3 DNA reads TGTGCCAGCAGCCTACTCGTATCGGCGGGGACAGATACGCAGTATTTT.

The chain combines TRBV6-5 with TRBJ1-1; D perhaps matches TRBD1 (5 bases). The V end was cut by 2 bases, the J end by 11 bases, with 21 bases between. Germline V gives CDR1 MNHEY, CDR2 SVGAGI. The CDR3 covers 15 residues. The DNA for the CDR3 is TGTGCCAGCAGTTACCGGAAGACAGTCCTCGGTGGGGCTTTCTTT. Its protein is CASSYRKTVLGGAFF.

In this sample, this clonotype is medium-sized. The rearrangement links TRBV28 to TRBJ1-5, with 8 positions matching TRBD1. After removal of 2 bases from V and 2 bases from J, the junction contained 2 bases not matched to a gene. Per the germline V gene, CDR1 is MDHEN and CDR2 is SYDVKM. This CDR3 is built from 15 residues. The CDR3 DNA follows: TGTGCCAGCAGTTTACGCAGGGGGCGCAATCAGCCCCAGCATTTT. This sequence encodes CASSLRRGRNQPQHF.

This chain uses TRBV6-1 with TRBJ2-7, with 9 bases that match TRBD2. V was pared by 2 bases and J by 5 bases, with 7 bases of the junction left unmatched. The CDR3 is 15 amino acids. Germline V CDR1 and CDR2: MNHNS, SASEGT. The chain's CDR3 is CASSEKISGSHEQYF. Written as DNA, the CDR3 is TGTGCCAGCAGTGAAAAGATTAGCGGGAGCCACGAGCAGTACTTC.

This chain joins TRBV6-2 or TRBV6-3 and TRBJ2-7; D is perhaps TRBD2 (5 bases). CDR1 and CDR2 from the germline V gene are MNHEY and SVGEGT. CDR3 length: 15 amino acids. The V end was cut by 5 bases, the J end by 3 bases, with 17 bases between. This CDR3 reads CASSTRGWYDYEQYF. Written as DNA, the CDR3 is TGTGCCAGCAGTACCCGAGGGTGGTACGACTACGAGCAGTACTTC.

The V call is TRBV7-8, the J call TRBJ1-5; D is unclear. The CDR3 has 13 amino acids. In germline, CDR1 is SGHVS, CDR2 FQNEAQ. Trimming removed 2 bases from V and 3 bases from J, with 5 bases in between. DNA for the CDR3: TGTGCCAGCAGCTTACCACCCAATCAGCCCCAGCATTTT. This sequence encodes CASSLPPNQPQHF.

This clonotype was seen a handful of times. This chain links TRBV7-2 with TRBJ2-3, with D possibly called TRBD1 or TRBD2 (5 bases each). There are 15 residues in the CDR3. Trimming took 6 bases from V and 2 from J, leaving 15 bases between them. Germline values: CDR1 SGHTA, CDR2 FQGNSA. The CDR3 loop reads CASRQRGGYTDTQYF. CDR3 in DNA: TGTGCCAGCAGACAGAGGGGCGGATACACAGATACGCAGTATTTT.

The chain's CDR3 is CASSPRDFLNTGELFF. The CDR3 coding sequence is TGTGCCAGCAGCCCCCGGGACTTCTTAAACACCGGGGAGCTGTTTTTT. The chain employs TRBV7-2 and TRBJ2-2, with D maybe TRBD2 (6 bases). The length of the CDR3 is 16 residues. The germline V gene has CDR1 SGHTA and CDR2 FQGNSA. The ends were cut back, 5 bases at V and 2 bases at J, with 15 bases in the middle.

The chain uses TRBV29-1 and TRBJ2-7; D call uncertain. Germline values: CDR1 SQVTM, CDR2 ANQGSEA. The CDR3 has 14 amino acids. V gave up 4 bases and J gave up 1 base, with 14 bases separating them. The CDR3 loop is CSVGSGPNSYEQYF. The CDR3 nucleotides are TGCAGCGTTGGAAGTGGACCAAATTCCTACGAGCAGTACTTC.

The chain carries TRBV20-1 and TRBJ2-7; 7 bases fit TRBD2. V was pared by 2 bases and J by 3 bases, with 22 bases of the junction left unmatched. Germline V gene sequence: CDR1 DFQATT, CDR2 SNEGSKA (reference sequence). This CDR3 has 19 amino acids. This CDR3 reads CSARPRIQLASGSYYEQYF. The CDR3 DNA follows: TGCAGTGCTAGACCGAGAATACAATTAGCTAGCGGATCTTACTACGAGCAGTACTTC.

This clonotype was found a few times. The chain is built from TRBV28 and TRBJ1-1, with D unclear. Germline-derived CDR1 and CDR2 are MDHEN and SYDVKM. Trimming took off 3 bases at V and 1 base at J, with 6 bases between the two ends. There are 13 residues in the CDR3. The CDR3 loop is CASSLWRNTEAFF. The DNA of the CDR3 is TGTGCCAGCAGTTTGTGGAGGAACACTGAAGCTTTCTTT.

The rearrangement uses TRBV30 and TRBJ1-5, with D possibly TRBD1 on 5 matching bases. Trimming removed 0 bases at V and 2 bases at J, with 5 bases between. The CDR3 runs to 13 residues. Germline assignment: CDR1 GTSNPN and CDR2 SVGIG (reference sequence). The CDR3 region has the DNA TGTGCCTGGAGTGTAGGGGGCAATCAGCCCCAGCATTTT. Encoded protein: CAWSVGGNQPQHF.

The genes are TRBV19 and TRBJ2-1, with D perhaps matching TRBD2 (6 bases). CDR3 size: 13 residues. Per germline, CDR1 LNHDA and CDR2 SQIVND (reference sequence). The V end lost 5 bases, the J end lost 9 bases, and 14 bases lay between the germline ends. This chain's CDR3 is CASSPGVGGEQFF. The CDR3 DNA reads as TGTGCCAGTAGTCCGGGGGTGGGGGGTGAGCAGTTCTTC.

This chain connects TRBV7-6 to TRBJ2-1, with 8 bases matching TRBD1. Germline V gene data show CDR1 as SGHVS and CDR2 as FNYEAQ. The CDR3 sequence is 16 residues long. The trim removed 5 bases at V and 6 bases at J, leaving 12 bases unmatched. CDR3 sequence: CASSIKQGDSSNEQFF. CDR3 coding DNA: TGTGCCAGCAGCATAAAACAGGGGGACTCGTCCAATGAGCAGTTCTTC.

CDR3 sequence (DNA): TGTGCCAGCAGTTATGACCCACCGTGGATCCTTAGCTCCTACAATGAGCAGTTCTTC. Protein sequence: CASSYDPPWILSSYNEQFF. The genes are TRBV6-2 or TRBV6-3 and TRBJ2-1; D unresolved. Trimming removed 3 bases at V and 0 bases at J, with 21 bases between. The CDR3 is made up of 19 amino acids. Germline CDR1 and CDR2: MNHEY and SVGEGT.

The V gene is TRBV6-1, the J gene TRBJ2-7; D remains unclear. This CDR3 contains 14 residues. Germline-derived CDR1 and CDR2 are MNHNS and SASEGT. Trimming took off 3 bases at V and 3 bases at J, with 12 bases between the two ends. CDR3: CASSDIGPDYEQYF. Here the CDR3 DNA reads TGTGCCAGCAGTGATATCGGACCGGACTACGAGCAGTACTTC.

The chain couples TRBV29-1 to TRBJ2-1; the D gene could be TRBD1 or TRBD2 (5 bases each). V dropped 4 bases and J dropped 9 bases, with 13 bases sitting between them. This CDR3 comprises 12 residues. Germline CDR1 reads SQVTM; CDR2 reads ANQGSEA. The CDR3 region is CSVGLPRGEQFF. CDR3 nucleotides: TGCAGCGTTGGACTACCGAGGGGTGAGCAGTTCTTC.

This clonotype has a handful of counts. The CDR3 loop reads CASSAQGRETQYF. The CDR3, as DNA: TGTGCCAGCAGCGCACAGGGTAGGGAGACCCAGTACTTC. V usage is TRBV7-8 and J usage is TRBJ2-5; possibly TRBD1 for D (6 bases). The CDR3 totals 13 residues. The V gene's germline CDR1 is SGHVS and CDR2 FQNEAQ. V was clipped by 5 bases and J by 5 bases, with 12 bases between them.